The 26 T cell receptor beta chains reported below all come from one sample, sequenced in a study of T cells in Graves' hyperthyroidism and ophthalmopathy. Amplified regions were TCR beta CDR3 sequences from RNA transcripts. Primed by the HTBI set, a first-round RT-PCR was run on the TCR CDR3. Via MiXCR, TCRdb re-called the multiplex PCR reads, giving one row per CDR3 protein. This sample has 350,000 or so distinct CDR3 sequences; 15% to 20% occur once, and the top ten carry roughly 15%. Sequencing was performed on blood. The origin of the receptors is a middle-aged woman with Graves' ophthalmopathy.

This clonotype has a count of ten or more. This sequence joins TRBV25-1 and TRBJ2-5; 9 bases fit TRBD1. J was trimmed by 3 bases and V by 5 bases; bases with no gene match: 10. The CDR3 is 16 amino acids. Germline CDR1 MGHDK, CDR2 SYGVNS. Here the CDR3 reads CASSNPGQGFEETQYF. The CDR3 DNA sequence: TGTGCCAGCAGTAACCCGGGACAGGGTTTTGAAGAGACCCAGTACTTC.

This clonotype has ten or more counts. This chain connects TRBV29-1 to TRBJ2-2; no clear D. Germline loops: CDR1 SQVTM, CDR2 ANQGSEA. V lost 2 bases, J lost 5 bases, and 6 bases lay in between. This CDR3 is built from 12 residues. The DNA for the CDR3 is TGCAGCGTTGAATGGTATACCGGGGAGCTGTTTTTT. Its translation is CSVEWYTGELFF.

This clonotype came up many times. This chain uses TRBV6-5 with TRBJ1-1; D is undetermined. Trimming took off 6 bases at V and 6 bases at J, with 17 bases between the two ends. In germline, CDR1 is MNHEY, CDR2 SVGAGI. The CDR3 runs 14 residues. For the CDR3, the DNA is TGTGCCAGCAGAAGATCACACAACGCGGCTGAAGCTTTCTTT. It is translated as CASRRSHNAAEAFF.

This clonotype was seen repeatedly, ten times or more. V usage is TRBV5-1 and J usage is TRBJ1-2; no clear D gene. This CDR3 has 18 residues. Trimming stripped 4 bases from V and 0 bases from J, with 22 bases between. Germline loops: CDR1 SGHRS, CDR2 YFSETQ. The CDR3 sequence: CASSLPRAAGKANYGYTF. DNA for the CDR3: TGCGCCAGCAGCCTCCCTCGGGCAGCCGGGAAAGCTAACTATGGCTACACCTTC.

This chain connects TRBV12-3 or TRBV12-4 to TRBJ1-5; TRBD1 aligns across 7 bases. The J segment lost 5 bases and the V segment lost 4 bases, leaving 11 bases of the junction unmatched. The CDR3 runs to 16 residues. This CDR3 is CASSSATGRIDQPQHF. As DNA, the CDR3 is TGTGCCAGCAGTTCCGCGACAGGGCGCATAGATCAGCCCCAGCATTTT.

A remark on this clonotype: A junction end diverges from the germline sequence, so it may reflect a read error. The V call is TRBV28, the J call TRBJ2-7; D is unresolved. Per the germline V gene, CDR1 is MDHEN and CDR2 is SYDVKM. This CDR3 has 14 residues. CDR3 bases: TGTGCCAGCACTCAACTGGGTCACTCCTACGAGCAGTCCTTC. The encoded protein is CASTQLGHSYEQSF.

This clonotype has ten or more counts. CDR3 sequence (DNA): TGTGCCAGCAGTGTAGCAGGACAGGGCACCGGGGAGCTGTTTTTT. Amino acids: CASSVAGQGTGELFF. This chain uses TRBV2 with TRBJ2-2, with 8 bases that match TRBD1. Germline V gene sequence: CDR1 SNHLY, CDR2 FYNNEI. The V segment lost 4 bases and the J segment 4 bases; nucleotides outside the gene matches: 5. The CDR3 consists of 15 residues.

Ten or more counts support this clonotype. CDR3 coding DNA: TGTGCCAGCGGATTAGGGGGCGGGGTCCGGCCCCAGCATTTT. It translates to CASGLGGGVRPQHF. The chain has TRBV28 and TRBJ1-5; 7 positions agree with TRBD1. The V and J ends lost 8 bases and 9 bases, in that order; junction bases with no gene match: 13. Germline CDR1 MDHEN, CDR2 SYDVKM. This CDR3 contains 14 residues.

At least ten counts were recorded for this clonotype. At one end, the junction sequence differs from germline, possibly due to a read error. This rearrangement joins TRBV28 to TRBJ1-1; D possibly corresponds to TRBD1 (5 bases). Per the germline V gene, CDR1 is MDHEN and CDR2 is SYDVKM. The CDR3 consists of 14 residues. This CDR3 reads CASRPGTVKTEAFF. The CDR3 DNA reads TGTGCCAGCAGACCCGGGACGGTGAAGACTGAAGCTTTCTTT.

This clonotype was seen repeatedly, ten times or more. The V gene is TRBV7-9, the J gene TRBJ1-2, with a tentative D call TRBD1 (6 bases). Germline CDR1 reads SEHNR; CDR2 reads FQNEAQ (reference sequence). This CDR3 is 14 amino acids long. The V and J ends lost 5 bases and 3 bases respectively, with 13 bases between them. The CDR3 bases are TGTGCCAGCAGCCCCCGACAGGCGCACTATGGCTACACCTTC. Encoded protein: CASSPRQAHYGYTF.

The V gene is TRBV6-1, the J gene TRBJ2-5, with D hard to call. The germline V and J ends were trimmed by 3 bases and 0 bases, with 14 bases remaining between them. The germline CDR1 and CDR2 sequences are MNHNS and SASEGT. This CDR3 has 16 residues. Here the CDR3 DNA reads TGTGCCAGCAGTGAGGGCGAGATGAGCCACCAAGAGACCCAGTACTTC. This gives the protein CASSEGEMSHQETQYF.

This clonotype came up many times. V is TRBV29-1 and J is TRBJ2-7; perhaps TRBD1 as D (5 bases). The V gene lost 6 bases and the J gene lost 3 bases, with 12 bases spanning the gap. Germline values: CDR1 SQVTM, CDR2 ANQGSEA. The CDR3 covers 12 residues. This CDR3 reads CSVLTVNYEQYF. CDR3 bases: TGCAGCGTGTTGACAGTAAACTACGAGCAGTACTTC.

The chain has TRBV3-1 and TRBJ2-2; 8 nucleotides line up with TRBD1. There are 17 residues in the CDR3. The germline V gene encodes CDR1 LGHDT and CDR2 YNNKEL (reference sequence). V gave up 1 base and J gave up 6 bases; unmatched junction bases: 10. The CDR3 nucleotides are TGTGCCAGCAGCCAAGGAACCTTGGACAGGGATTCCGGGGAGCTGTTTTTT. Its protein is CASSQGTLDRDSGELFF.

The sample holds many counts of this clonotype. V gene TRBV6-1 combines with J gene TRBJ1-1; the D is unclear. Germline loops: CDR1 MNHNS, CDR2 SASEGT. Trimming removed 3 bases from V and 9 bases from J, with 8 bases in between. The CDR3 covers 11 residues. CDR3 residues: CASSDAPQAFF. In DNA form, the CDR3 reads TGTGCCAGCAGTGATGCCCCTCAAGCTTTCTTT.

This clonotype was seen ten or more times. The J gene is TRBJ1-2, the V gene TRBV5-1; 10 nucleotides agree with TRBD1. CDR3 length: 15 amino acids. Germline CDR1 SGHRS, CDR2 YFSETQ. Losses at the gene ends were 4 bases for V and 3 bases for J; bases not matched to a gene: 6. CDR3 residues: CASSARDRGDYGYTF. Written as DNA, the CDR3 is TGCGCCAGCAGCGCCCGGGACAGGGGAGACTATGGCTACACCTTC.

This clonotype was observed many times. This rearrangement joins TRBV28 to TRBJ2-7; 13 bases align to TRBD2. This CDR3 comprises 17 residues. With V trimmed by 5 bases and J by 2 bases, 9 bases remained unmatched. Looked up from germline, CDR1 is MDHEN and CDR2 is SYDVKM. DNA of the CDR3: TGTGCCAGCAGTCCACTAGCGGGAGGGACTATAACCTACGAGCAGTACTTC. Translating it yields CASSPLAGGTITYEQYF. Full variable domain (remainder filled in from reference TRBV28 and TRBJ2-7): DVKVTQSSRYLVKRTGEKVFLECVQDMDHENMFWYRQDPGLGLRLIYFSYDVKMKEKGDIPEGYSVSREKKERFSLILESASTNQTSMYLCASSPLAGGTITYEQYFGPGTRLTVT.

The chain joins TRBV3-1 to TRBJ1-1, with 7 bases matching TRBD1. Germline V gene lookup returns CDR1 LGHDT and CDR2 YNNKEL (reference sequence). The CDR3 sequence is 16 residues long. The ends lost 1 base at V and 6 bases at J; junction bases unmatched: 11. The DNA of the CDR3 is TGTGCCAGCAGCCAAGCTAGACAGGGCAGTAAATCTGAAGCTTTCTTT. Translated, it gives CASSQARQGSKSEAFF.

This clonotype appeared many times. The V gene is TRBV20-1, the J gene TRBJ1-1, with TRBD1 as a possible D gene (5 bases). Trimming took off 3 bases at V and 1 base at J, with 9 bases between the two ends. This CDR3 region has 13 residues. CDR1 is DFQATT and CDR2 is SNEGSKA in the germline V gene (reference sequence). The CDR3, as DNA: TGCAGTGCTAGGGACAACCGGAACACTGAAGCTTTCTTT. The encoded protein is CSARDNRNTEAFF.

CDR3 sequence reads: CASKIGTGPFNYGYTF. CDR3 nucleotides: TGTGCCAGCAAAATCGGGACAGGTCCTTTCAACTATGGCTACACCTTC. The V gene is TRBV28, the J gene TRBJ1-2, with 8 bases aligning to TRBD1. The junction had 12 bases not matched to a gene; V was cut back by 7 bases and J by 2 bases. CDR1 is MDHEN and CDR2 is SYDVKM in the germline V gene. The CDR3 has 16 amino acids.

This clonotype was detected many times. In DNA form, the CDR3 reads TGTGCCAGCAGCTCATCCGGGACTTGGGCCTACGAGCAGTACTTC. It translates to CASSSSGTWAYEQYF. The chain uses TRBV7-2 and TRBJ2-7, with D perhaps matching TRBD2 (6 bases). This CDR3 has 15 residues. Germline loops: CDR1 SGHTA, CDR2 FQGNSA. V was pared by 4 bases and J by 2 bases, with 15 bases between.

V and J are TRBV28 and TRBJ2-4, with 16 nucleotides matching TRBD2. CDR3 length equals 17 residues. Trimming took 5 bases from V and 3 from J; bases not matched to a gene: 4. Germline-derived CDR1 and CDR2 are MDHEN and SYDVKM. The DNA for the CDR3 is TGTGCCAGCAGTCCGGGACTAGCGGGAGGGGGCAAAAACATTCAGTACTTC. Its translation: CASSPGLAGGGKNIQYF.

V gene TRBV5-1 combines with J gene TRBJ1-1, with TRBD1 as a possible D gene (5 bases). With 4 bases removed from V and 3 bases from J, the gap between germline ends came to 13 bases. The CDR3 covers 14 residues. The germline V gene has CDR1 SGHRS and CDR2 YFSETQ. CDR3 loop: CASSTTMGDTEAFF. The CDR3 coding sequence is TGCGCCAGCAGCACAACCATGGGGGACACTGAAGCTTTCTTT.

This clonotype was seen repeatedly, ten times or more. A read error may explain this, as a much larger clone is one base away. The J gene is TRBJ2-5, the V gene TRBV6-1; 7 nucleotides agree with TRBD2. The CDR3 loop spans 14 amino acids. CDR1 is MNHNS and CDR2 is SASEGT in the germline V gene. The CDR3 nucleotides read TGTGCCAGCAGCCCCGGGGGGAACCAAGAGGCCCAGTACTTC. It specifies CASSPGGNQEAQYF.

CDR3 DNA sequence: TGTGCCAGCAGGGAGTTTGGGGAGACCCAGTACTTC. This codes for CASREFGETQYF. The gene calls are TRBV6-1 and TRBJ2-5, with unresolved D. Germline V gene data show CDR1 as MNHNS and CDR2 as SASEGT. Trimming pared 6 bases from V and 5 bases from J, leaving 10 bases between. The CDR3 sequence is 12 residues long.

This chain joins TRBV6-1 and TRBJ1-2; D unclear. The CDR3 length is 14 residues. CDR1 is MNHNS, CDR2 SASEGT, per germline. Trimming cost V 10 bases and J 0 bases, with 15 bases left between them. The CDR3 DNA reads TGTGCCACCTCTCGGACGGCAACTAACTATGGCTACACCTTC. Residues: CATSRTATNYGYTF.

This clonotype was seen repeatedly, ten times or more. The chain is built from TRBV6-1 and TRBJ1-2; D gene uncertain. This CDR3 region has 16 residues. Per the germline V gene, CDR1 is MNHNS and CDR2 is SASEGT. Trimming stripped 6 bases from V and 2 bases from J, with 19 bases between. CDR3: CASSDPHRLDNYGYTF. The CDR3 nucleotides read TGTGCCAGCAGCGACCCCCACCGGCTTGACAACTATGGCTACACCTTC.